This T cell receptor (beta chain) appears in the sequencing data of a study of relationships among human T cell subsets. T cell subsets were isolated with antibody-coated magnetic beads. Points from the study as a whole: Substantial CDR3 sharing among Th1, Th2 and regulatory cells suggested stochastic fate choice.

This clonotype occurred a few times. Its antigen is as yet unknown. From mRNA, alpha and beta CDR3 regions were amplified using semiquantitative ARM-PCR. ARM-PCR used tagged nested gene-specific primers, then communal superprimers for exponential amplification. Exonuclease cleared nested primers, then first-round products were reamplified. One entry per CDR3 protein results from TCRdb running MiXCR on the multiplex PCR reads. The sample yields around 14,000 distinct CDR3 sequences, about 56% seen once. The source of this sequence is a man aged 35-49 years in good health. The sequencing input was total T cells sorted from blood.

CDR3 DNA: TGTGCCAGCAGCCGCCGACTGAAAGAGACCCAGTACTTC. Translating it yields CASSRRLKETQYF. This chain connects TRBV14 to TRBJ2-5; D unresolved. Per germline, CDR1 SGHDN and CDR2 FVKESK. V lost 4 bases and J lost 3, with 9 bases in between. The CDR3 runs 13 residues.